The 24 T cell receptor beta chains reported below all come from one sample, sequenced in a study of shared clonotypes between healthy human individuals. Assay used: immunoSEQ multiplex PCR; TCRdb lists only in-frame clones, some missing. In the table there are around 600,000 clones, roughly 96% of which are singletons. The naive CD8 fraction comprised CD45RO-negative cells positively selected for CCR7 and excluded terminally differentiated effector memory CD45RA+ cells. Sequencing was carried out using naive CD8+ T cells sorted from blood. The source of these receptors is a woman aged 25 to 39 in good health.

This chain connects TRBV6-5 to TRBJ2-7; no reliable D call. V gave up 1 base and J gave up 0 bases, with 10 bases separating them. This CDR3 is 15 amino acids long. The germline CDR1 and CDR2 sequences are MNHEY and SVGAGI. Here the CDR3 DNA reads TGTGCCAGCAGTTACTTTGCGATCAGCTCCTACGAGCAGTACTTC. Its translation is CASSYFAISSYEQYF.

The gene calls are TRBV10-3 and TRBJ2-7, with D perhaps matching TRBD1 (6 bases). The CDR3 sequence is 14 residues long. Trimming took 6 bases from V and 1 from J, leaving 13 bases between them. From germline, CDR1 is ENHRY and CDR2 SYGVKD. The CDR3 sequence: CAIRDSLNSYEQYF. The CDR3 coding sequence is TGTGCCATCAGGGACAGCCTAAATTCCTACGAGCAGTACTTC.

The chain combines TRBV4-1 with TRBJ1-1; tentative D call: TRBD1 (5 bases). V lost 4 bases and J lost 6, with 18 bases in between. The CDR3 contains 15 residues. The germline V gene encodes CDR1 MGHRA and CDR2 YSYEKL. In DNA form, the CDR3 reads TGCGCCAGCAGCCGCGCCCTAGGGGAGGTGCCTGAAGCTTTCTTT. Encoded protein: CASSRALGEVPEAFF.

The chain joins TRBV27 to TRBJ2-7; TRBD1 might be the D (8 bases). In germline, CDR1 is MNHEY, CDR2 SMNVEV (reference sequence). V was trimmed by 5 bases and J by 5 bases, leaving 16 bases between them. The CDR3 covers 14 residues. The CDR3 region is CASSIDRGGDEQYF. Here the CDR3 DNA reads TGTGCCAGCAGTATTGACAGGGGAGGGGACGAGCAGTACTTC.

The V call is TRBV11-3, the J call TRBJ1-1; D call uncertain. Germline CDR1 and CDR2: SGHNT and YENEEA. There are 13 residues in the CDR3. Trimming removed 1 base at V and 5 bases at J, with 8 bases between. CDR3: CASSLAPGTEAFF. CDR3 DNA: TGTGCCAGCAGCTTAGCACCAGGTACTGAAGCTTTCTTT. Supplemented by reference TRBV11-3 and TRBJ1-1, the full variable domain reads EAGVVQSPRYKIIEKKQPVAFWCNPISGHNTLYWYLQNLGQGPELLIRYENEEAVDDSQLPKDRFSAERLKGVDSTLKIQPAELGDSAVYLCASSLAPGTEAFFGQGTRLTVV.

The rearrangement joins TRBV27 to TRBJ2-7, with TRBD1 as a possible D gene (6 bases). The V gene's germline CDR1 is MNHEY and CDR2 SMNVEV (reference sequence). Trimming took 5 bases from V and 2 from J, leaving 13 bases between them. The CDR3 consists of 14 residues. CDR3 nucleotide sequence: TGTGCCAGCAGTCCGACAGGATCCACCTACGAGCAGTACTTC. It translates to CASSPTGSTYEQYF.

The V gene is TRBV27, the J gene TRBJ2-7; a possible D gene is TRBD1 (6 bases). The V end was cut by 2 bases, the J end by 5 bases, with 13 bases between. CDR1 MNHEY and CDR2 SMNVEV come from the germline V gene (reference sequence). The CDR3 sequence is 14 residues long. The CDR3 spells CASSLQDSVHEQYF. The CDR3 DNA follows: TGTGCCAGCAGTTTACAGGACAGCGTTCACGAGCAGTACTTC.

This rearrangement joins TRBV5-6 to TRBJ2-7; D tentatively fits TRBD1 or TRBD2 (6 bases each). Trimming shortened V by 0 bases and J by 4 bases, and 11 bases separated the two germline ends. The CDR3 is 14 amino acids. Germline CDR1 and CDR2: SGHDT and YYEEEE. CDR3 DNA: TGTGCCAGCAGCTTGGGGAGGGGGGTTTACGAGCAGTACTTC. Translated, it gives CASSLGRGVYEQYF.

The CDR3 loop reads CASTPAILAKNIQYF. CDR3 sequence (DNA): TGTGCCAGTACCCCCGCCATTTTAGCCAAAAACATTCAGTACTTC. The V call is TRBV19, the J call TRBJ2-4, with D unclear. Per germline, CDR1 LNHDA and CDR2 SQIVND (reference sequence). With 7 bases removed from V and 0 bases from J, the gap between germline ends came to 13 bases. This CDR3 spans 15 amino acids.

The V call is TRBV6-5, the J call TRBJ2-7; no reliable D call. The CDR3 sequence is 16 residues long. Germline V gene data show CDR1 as MNHEY and CDR2 as SVGAGI. Trimming left V 0 bases short and J 2 bases short, with 14 bases between. This CDR3 is CASSYSRGMAAYEQYF. The DNA of the CDR3 is TGTGCCAGCAGTTACTCGAGAGGTATGGCAGCCTACGAGCAGTACTTC.

The V and J genes are TRBV6-5 and TRBJ2-7, with D possibly TRBD2 on 6 matching bases. V lost 0 bases and J 2 bases, leaving 14 bases between the germline ends. This CDR3 is 16 amino acids long. The germline gives CDR1 MNHEY, CDR2 SVGAGI. The CDR3, as DNA: TGTGCCAGCAGTTACTCCGCCGGGACTGAACCCTACGAGCAGTACTTC. Protein product: CASSYSAGTEPYEQYF.

V is TRBV6-1 and J is TRBJ1-1; D gene unclear. V lost 7 bases, J lost 1 base, and 10 bases lay in between. This CDR3 has 13 amino acids. Germline V gene sequence: CDR1 MNHNS, CDR2 SASEGT. CDR3 amino acids: CASNPESNTEAFF. CDR3 in DNA: TGTGCCAGCAATCCGGAATCGAACACTGAAGCTTTCTTT.

The chain couples TRBV4-2 to TRBJ2-7; possibly TRBD2 for D (5 bases). The CDR3 sequence is 14 residues long. With 4 bases removed from V and 2 bases from J, the gap between germline ends came to 12 bases. Looked up from germline, CDR1 is LGHNA and CDR2 is YNFKEQ. The CDR3 region has the DNA TGTGCCAGCAGCCCAGATGTGGGAGCCTACGAGCAGTACTTC. Translation gives CASSPDVGAYEQYF.

The chain joins TRBV12-5 to TRBJ2-5; 9 nucleotides agree with TRBD1. The CDR3 covers 15 residues. From germline, CDR1 is LGHNT and CDR2 FRNRAP. V dropped 5 bases and J dropped 4; count of bases not matched to a gene: 8. The CDR3 DNA is TGTGCTAGTGGTGTGGGGACAGGGTTGGGAGAGACCCAGTACTTC. Translated: CASGVGTGLGETQYF.

This clone was counted once. This sequence joins TRBV28 and TRBJ1-1; 7 bases map to TRBD1. V shed 5 bases and J 0 bases; nucleotides not matched to a gene: 6. The CDR3 is 15 residues long. Germline V lookup: CDR1 MDHEN, CDR2 SYDVKM. The CDR3 sequence: CASSHSTGLNTEAFF. The CDR3 DNA sequence: TGTGCCAGCAGTCATTCGACAGGGTTGAACACTGAAGCTTTCTTT.

This chain joins TRBV7-9 and TRBJ1-2; D perhaps matches TRBD1 (5 bases). The CDR3 is made up of 14 amino acids. Germline V gives CDR1 SEHNR, CDR2 FQNEAQ (reference sequence). Trimming pared 1 base from V and 7 bases from J, leaving 13 bases between. This CDR3 reads CASSLEMQGFGYTF. The CDR3 DNA is TGTGCCAGCAGCTTAGAAATGCAGGGATTTGGCTACACCTTC.

This chain links TRBV7-9 with TRBJ2-1; 8 bases fit TRBD2. Germline V gives CDR1 SEHNR, CDR2 FQNEAQ (reference sequence). This CDR3 contains 16 residues. Unmatched junction bases numbered 7, after V lost 1 base and J lost 5 bases. The CDR3 coding sequence is TGTGCCAGCAGCTTAGTCGCGGGAGGCCCCCACAATGAGCAGTTCTTC. Amino acids: CASSLVAGGPHNEQFF. Full variable domain (rest looked up from reference TRBV7-9 and TRBJ2-1): DTGVSQNPRHKITKRGQNVTFRCDPISEHNRLYWYRQTLGQGPEFLTYFQNEAQLEKSRLLSDRFSAERPKGSFSTLEIQRTEQGDSAMYLCASSLVAGGPHNEQFFGPGTRLTVL.

The chain carries TRBV2 and TRBJ2-1; 11 bases align to TRBD1. V was clipped by 3 bases and J by 7 bases; unmatched bases: 11. Germline CDR1 reads SNHLY; CDR2 reads FYNNEI. The CDR3 has 17 residues. The chain's CDR3 is CASSDLLGQGARNEQFF. The CDR3 nucleotides are TGTGCCAGCAGTGATCTCCTAGGACAGGGGGCGAGGAATGAGCAGTTCTTC.

V gene TRBV6-5 combines with J gene TRBJ2-3; TRBD2 might be the D (6 bases). Per germline, CDR1 MNHEY and CDR2 SVGAGI. Trimming pared 3 bases from V and 3 bases from J, leaving 13 bases between. This CDR3 comprises 15 residues. The CDR3 loop is CASSYRAGRTDTQYF. Here the CDR3 DNA reads TGTGCCAGCAGTTATAGGGCAGGGAGGACAGATACGCAGTATTTT.

The chain recombines TRBV27 with TRBJ1-2; the D gene is possibly TRBD1 (5 bases). The V gene lost 5 bases and the J gene lost 8 bases, with 18 bases spanning the gap. The germline V gene encodes CDR1 MNHEY and CDR2 SMNVEV (reference sequence). The CDR3 is made up of 14 amino acids. The CDR3 DNA sequence: TGTGCCAGCAGTAAAACCGGGACGGTCCTAGGCTACACCTTC. Its translation: CASSKTGTVLGYTF.

The chain combines TRBV10-2 with TRBJ1-2; D might be TRBD1 (5 bases). Germline V lookup: CDR1 WSHSY, CDR2 SAAADI. With 4 bases removed from V and 6 bases from J, the gap between germline ends came to 6 bases. The CDR3 consists of 11 residues. The CDR3 region is CASSVGDGYTF. DNA for the CDR3: TGCGCCAGCAGTGTGGGGGATGGCTACACCTTC.

V usage is TRBV6-1 and J usage is TRBJ2-7; D is undetermined. Germline CDR1 is MNHNS and CDR2 is SASEGT. The V end was cut by 1 base, the J end by 2 bases, with 18 bases between. The length of the CDR3 is 17 residues. The CDR3 loop is CASSEVVGRPQTYEQYF. The CDR3 region has the DNA TGTGCCAGCAGTGAAGTTGTTGGCAGACCTCAGACCTACGAGCAGTACTTC.

V and J are TRBV29-1 and TRBJ2-7; the match to TRBD2 covers 7 bases. Unmatched junction bases numbered 4, after V lost 3 bases and J lost 5 bases. Germline assignment: CDR1 SQVTM and CDR2 ANQGSEA. The CDR3 covers 12 residues. The CDR3 loop reads CSVEASGHEQYF. The CDR3 nucleotides are TGCAGCGTTGAGGCTAGCGGCCACGAGCAGTACTTC.

The chain recombines TRBV4-2 with TRBJ2-7; D gene uncertain. CDR1 is LGHNA and CDR2 is YNFKEQ in the germline V gene. The CDR3 spans 15 residues. V was clipped by 0 bases and J by 3 bases, with 12 bases between them. The CDR3: CASSQDVGSIYEQYF. The CDR3 DNA reads TGTGCCAGCAGCCAAGATGTGGGTAGCATCTACGAGCAGTACTTC.